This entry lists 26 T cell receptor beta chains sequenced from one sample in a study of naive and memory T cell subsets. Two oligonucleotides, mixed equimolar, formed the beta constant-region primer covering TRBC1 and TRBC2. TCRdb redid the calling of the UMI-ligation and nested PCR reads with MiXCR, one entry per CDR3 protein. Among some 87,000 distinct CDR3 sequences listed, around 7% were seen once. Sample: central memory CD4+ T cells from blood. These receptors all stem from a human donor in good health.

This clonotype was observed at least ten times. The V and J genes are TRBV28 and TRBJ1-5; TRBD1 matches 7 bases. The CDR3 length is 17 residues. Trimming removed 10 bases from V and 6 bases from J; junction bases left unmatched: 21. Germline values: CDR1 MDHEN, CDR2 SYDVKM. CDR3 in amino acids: CATRGGSTKDNSQPQHF. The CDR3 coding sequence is TGTGCCACCAGGGGGGGATCCACAAAGGACAATAGTCAGCCCCAGCATTTT.

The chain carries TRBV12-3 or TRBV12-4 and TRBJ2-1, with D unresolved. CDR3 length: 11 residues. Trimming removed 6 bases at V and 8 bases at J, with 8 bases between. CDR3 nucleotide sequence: TGTGCCAGCAGAGAGGTAGATGAGCAGTTCTTC. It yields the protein CASREVDEQFF.

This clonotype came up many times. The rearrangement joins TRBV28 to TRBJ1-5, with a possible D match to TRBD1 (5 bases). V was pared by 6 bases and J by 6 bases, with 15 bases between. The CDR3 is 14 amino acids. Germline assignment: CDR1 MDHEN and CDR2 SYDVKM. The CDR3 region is CASRISGGSQPQHF. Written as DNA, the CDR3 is TGTGCCAGCAGAATTTCGGGGGGTAGTCAGCCCCAGCATTTT.

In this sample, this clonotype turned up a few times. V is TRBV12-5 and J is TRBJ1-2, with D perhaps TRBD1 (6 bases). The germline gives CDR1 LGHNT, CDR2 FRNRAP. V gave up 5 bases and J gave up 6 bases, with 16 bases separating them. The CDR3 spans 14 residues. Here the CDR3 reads CASGIVLQGHGYTF. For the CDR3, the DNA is TGTGCTAGTGGTATCGTCCTACAGGGCCATGGCTACACCTTC.

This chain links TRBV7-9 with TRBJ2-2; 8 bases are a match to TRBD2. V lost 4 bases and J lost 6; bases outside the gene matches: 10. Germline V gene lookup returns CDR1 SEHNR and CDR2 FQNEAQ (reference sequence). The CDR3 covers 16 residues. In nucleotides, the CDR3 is TGTGCCAGCAGCTACCGTGGCGGGGGGAGCGCCGGGGAGCTGTTTTTT. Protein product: CASSYRGGGSAGELFF. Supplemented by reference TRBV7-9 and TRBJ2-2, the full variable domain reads DTGVSQNPRHKITKRGQNVTFRCDPISEHNRLYWYRQTLGQGPEFLTYFQNEAQLEKSRLLSDRFSAERPKGSFSTLEIQRTEQGDSAMYLCASSYRGGGSAGELFFGEGSRLTVL.

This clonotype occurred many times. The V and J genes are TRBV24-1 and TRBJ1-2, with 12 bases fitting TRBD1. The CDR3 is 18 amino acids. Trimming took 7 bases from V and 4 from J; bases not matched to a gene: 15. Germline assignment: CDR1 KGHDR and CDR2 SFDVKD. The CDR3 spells CATSPSGTGGISGYGYTF. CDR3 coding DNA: TGTGCCACCAGCCCATCCGGGACAGGGGGCATCAGCGGCTATGGCTACACCTTC.

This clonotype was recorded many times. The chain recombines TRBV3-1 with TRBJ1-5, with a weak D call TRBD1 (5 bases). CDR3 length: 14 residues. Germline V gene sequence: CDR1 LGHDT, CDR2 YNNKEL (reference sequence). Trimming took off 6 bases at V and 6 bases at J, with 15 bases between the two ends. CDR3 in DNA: TGTGCCAGCAGTACAAAAGGGGCTACTCAGCCCCAGCATTTT. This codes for CASSTKGATQPQHF.

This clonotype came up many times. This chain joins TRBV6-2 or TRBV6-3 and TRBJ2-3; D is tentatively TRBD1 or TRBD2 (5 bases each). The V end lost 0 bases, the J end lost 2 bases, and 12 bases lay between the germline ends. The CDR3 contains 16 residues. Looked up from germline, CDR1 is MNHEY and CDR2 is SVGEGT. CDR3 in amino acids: CASSYSPGPPTDTQYF. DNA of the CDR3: TGTGCCAGCAGTTACTCGCCGGGGCCCCCCACAGATACGCAGTATTTT.

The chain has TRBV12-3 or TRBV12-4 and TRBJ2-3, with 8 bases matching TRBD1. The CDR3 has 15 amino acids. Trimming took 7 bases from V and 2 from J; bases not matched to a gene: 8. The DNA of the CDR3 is TGTGCCAGCACCCCGGGGGACAGGAACACAGATACGCAGTATTTT. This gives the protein CASTPGDRNTDTQYF.

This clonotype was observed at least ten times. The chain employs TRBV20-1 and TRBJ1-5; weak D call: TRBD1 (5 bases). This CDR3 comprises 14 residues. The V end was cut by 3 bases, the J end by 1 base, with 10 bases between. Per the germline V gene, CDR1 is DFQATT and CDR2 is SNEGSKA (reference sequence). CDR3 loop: CSASSEGSNQPQHF. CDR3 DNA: TGCAGTGCTAGTTCTGAGGGGAGCAATCAGCCCCAGCATTTT.

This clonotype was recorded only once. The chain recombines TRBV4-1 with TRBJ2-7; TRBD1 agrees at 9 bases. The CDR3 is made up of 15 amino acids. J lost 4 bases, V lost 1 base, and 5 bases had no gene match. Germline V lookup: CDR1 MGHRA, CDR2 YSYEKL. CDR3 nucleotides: TGCGCCAGCAGCCAAGTCGAGGACAGGGGATACGAGCAGTACTTC. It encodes CASSQVEDRGYEQYF.

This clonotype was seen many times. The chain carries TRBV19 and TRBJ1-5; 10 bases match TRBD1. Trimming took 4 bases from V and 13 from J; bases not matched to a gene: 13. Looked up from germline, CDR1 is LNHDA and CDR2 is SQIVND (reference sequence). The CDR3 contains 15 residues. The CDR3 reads CASSRVTGQGSSQHF. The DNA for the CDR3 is TGTGCCAGTAGTAGAGTGACGGGACAGGGGAGTTCGCAGCATTTT.

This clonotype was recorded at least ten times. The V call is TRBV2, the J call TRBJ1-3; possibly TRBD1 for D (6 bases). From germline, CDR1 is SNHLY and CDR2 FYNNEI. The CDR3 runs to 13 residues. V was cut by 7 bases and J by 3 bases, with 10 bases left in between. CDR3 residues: CASKGGGGNTIYF. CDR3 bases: TGTGCCAGCAAGGGGGGAGGTGGAAACACCATATATTTT.

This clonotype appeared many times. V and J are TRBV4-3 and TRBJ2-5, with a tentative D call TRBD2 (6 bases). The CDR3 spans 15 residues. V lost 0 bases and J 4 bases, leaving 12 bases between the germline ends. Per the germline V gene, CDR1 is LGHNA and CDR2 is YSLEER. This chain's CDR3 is CASSQDPQGGETQYF. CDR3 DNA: TGCGCCAGCAGCCAAGACCCCCAGGGAGGAGAGACCCAGTACTTC.

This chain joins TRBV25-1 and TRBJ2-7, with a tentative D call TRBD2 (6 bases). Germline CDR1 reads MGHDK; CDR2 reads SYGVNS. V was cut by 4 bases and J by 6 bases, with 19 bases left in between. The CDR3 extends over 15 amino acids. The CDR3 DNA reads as TGTGCCAGCAGTGGCCCTTTCTCCGTGGGGGGCGAGCAGTACTTC. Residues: CASSGPFSVGGEQYF.

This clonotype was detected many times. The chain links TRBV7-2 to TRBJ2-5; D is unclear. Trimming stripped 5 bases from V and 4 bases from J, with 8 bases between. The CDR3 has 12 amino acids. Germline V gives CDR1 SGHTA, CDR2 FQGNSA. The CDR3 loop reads CASSQGLETQYF. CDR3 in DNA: TGTGCCAGCAGCCAAGGGTTAGAGACCCAGTACTTC.

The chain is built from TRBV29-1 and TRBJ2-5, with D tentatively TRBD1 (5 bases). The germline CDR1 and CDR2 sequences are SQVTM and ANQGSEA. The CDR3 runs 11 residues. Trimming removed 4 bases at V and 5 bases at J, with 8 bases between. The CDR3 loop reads CSVGSGETQYF. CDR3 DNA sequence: TGCAGCGTTGGGTCAGGGGAGACCCAGTACTTC.

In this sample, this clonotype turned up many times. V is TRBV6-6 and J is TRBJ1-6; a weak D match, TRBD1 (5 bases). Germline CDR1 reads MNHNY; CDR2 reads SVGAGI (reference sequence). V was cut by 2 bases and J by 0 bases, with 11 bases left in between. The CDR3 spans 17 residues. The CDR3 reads CASSYNRPDSYNSPLHF. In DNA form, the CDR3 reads TGTGCCAGCAGTTACAACAGGCCAGACTCCTATAATTCACCCCTCCACTTT.

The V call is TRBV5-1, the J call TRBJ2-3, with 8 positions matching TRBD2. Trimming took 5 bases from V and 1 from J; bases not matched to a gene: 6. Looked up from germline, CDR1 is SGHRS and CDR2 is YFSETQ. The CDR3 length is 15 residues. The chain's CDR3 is CASSHSTSGTDTQYF. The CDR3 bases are TGCGCCAGCAGTCATTCGACTAGCGGCACAGATACGCAGTATTTT.

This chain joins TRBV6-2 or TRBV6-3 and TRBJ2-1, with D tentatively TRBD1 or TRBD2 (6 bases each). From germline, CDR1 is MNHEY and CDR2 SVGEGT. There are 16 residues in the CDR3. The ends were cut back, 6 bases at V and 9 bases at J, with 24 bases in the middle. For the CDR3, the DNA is TGTGCCAGCAGGATGACTAGGGGGGTCAACACTGGTGAGCAGTTCTTC. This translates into CASRMTRGVNTGEQFF.

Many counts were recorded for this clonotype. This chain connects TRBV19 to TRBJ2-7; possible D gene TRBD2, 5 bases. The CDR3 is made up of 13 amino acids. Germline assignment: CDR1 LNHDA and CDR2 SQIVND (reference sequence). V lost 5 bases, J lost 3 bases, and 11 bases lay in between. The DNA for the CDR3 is TGTGCCAGTAGTGTGGGAGAGGGCTACGAGCAGTACTTC. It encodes CASSVGEGYEQYF.

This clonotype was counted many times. CDR3 protein: CASSAQGSLTGELFF. In DNA, the CDR3 is TGTGCCAGCAGCGCACAGGGGTCTCTCACCGGGGAGCTGTTTTTT. The chain carries TRBV11-2 and TRBJ2-2, with 7 positions matching TRBD1. The length of the CDR3 is 15 residues. CDR1 SGHAT and CDR2 FQNNGV come from the germline V gene. After removal of 5 bases from V and 4 bases from J, the junction contained 7 bases not matched to a gene. The full variable domain, in which reference TRBV11-2 and TRBJ2-2 provide the parts outside the CDR3, is EAGVAQSPRYKIIEKRQSVAFWCNPISGHATLYWYQQILGQGPKLLIQFQNNGVVDDSQLPKDRFSAERLKGVDSTLKIQPAKLEDSAVYLCASSAQGSLTGELFFGEGSRLTVL.

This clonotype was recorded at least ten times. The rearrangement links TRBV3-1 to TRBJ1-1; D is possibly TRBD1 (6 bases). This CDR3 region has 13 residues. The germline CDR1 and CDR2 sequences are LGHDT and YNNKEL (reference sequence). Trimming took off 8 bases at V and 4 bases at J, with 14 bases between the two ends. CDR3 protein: CASRPPGVTEAFF. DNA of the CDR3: TGTGCCAGCCGACCCCCAGGGGTCACTGAAGCTTTCTTT. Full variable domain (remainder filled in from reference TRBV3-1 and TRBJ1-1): DTAVSQTPKYLVTQMGNDKSIKCEQNLGHDTMYWYKQDSKKFLKIMFSYNNKELIINETVPNRFSPKSPDKAHLNLHINSLELGDSAVYFCASRPPGVTEAFFGQGTRLTVV.

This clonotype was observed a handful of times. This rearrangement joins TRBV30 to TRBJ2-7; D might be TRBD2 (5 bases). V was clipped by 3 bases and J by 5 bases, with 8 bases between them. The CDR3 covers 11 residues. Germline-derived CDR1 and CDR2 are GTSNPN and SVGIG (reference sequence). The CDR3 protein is CAWRSGNEQYF. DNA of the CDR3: TGTGCCTGGAGGTCGGGGAACGAGCAGTACTTC.

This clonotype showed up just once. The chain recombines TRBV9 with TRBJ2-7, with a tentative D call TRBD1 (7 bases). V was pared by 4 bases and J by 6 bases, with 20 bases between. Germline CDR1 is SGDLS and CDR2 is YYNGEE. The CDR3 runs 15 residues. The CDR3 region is CASSPDGQGGFEQYF. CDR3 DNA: TGTGCCAGCAGCCCAGATGGGCAGGGGGGATTCGAGCAGTACTTC.

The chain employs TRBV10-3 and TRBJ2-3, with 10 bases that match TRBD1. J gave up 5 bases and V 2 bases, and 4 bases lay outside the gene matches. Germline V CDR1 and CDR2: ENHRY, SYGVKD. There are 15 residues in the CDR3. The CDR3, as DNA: TGTGCCATCAGTGAGAAAGGACAGGGGGAAGATACGCAGTATTTT. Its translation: CAISEKGQGEDTQYF.